This T cell receptor (beta chain) was recovered during a study of OX40 agonist ivuxolimab in advanced cancers. Study-level background: Patients' therapy was ivuxolimab, an antibody that acts as an agonist of OX40 (CD134). Eligibility rules accepted prior anti-PD-1, anti-PD-L1 or anti-CTLA-4 therapy, and roughly 40% had some.

Points on this clone: Its specificity is unknown.

Blood was sampled at baseline, cycle 4 day 1, and cycle 7 day 1. Broader study findings: In CD8+ T cells, expanded clones were on average more numerous than in CD4+.

Here immunoSEQ multiplex PCR was the method, and the copy in TCRdb shows in-frame clones only, minus some. The table shows more than 80,000 clones, with under 95% occurring only once. Trimming stripped 3 bases from V and 4 bases from J, with 15 bases between. The CDR3 has 15 amino acids. Germline V gives CDR1 KGHSH, CDR2 LQKENI. This chain links TRBV18 with TRBJ1-1; the D gene is possibly TRBD1 (6 bases). Sequences were derived from CD4+ or CD8+ T cells sorted from blood, sampled in a trial of the OX40 agonist ivuxolimab. The sequence was obtained from an adult with an advanced solid tumor such as melanoma, head and neck, liver or kidney cancer. This CDR3 reads CASSPQGRFSTEAFF. CDR3 in DNA: TGTGCCAGCTCACCCCAGGGGAGATTTAGCACTGAAGCTTTCTTT.